This passage covers 15 T cell receptor beta chains from one sample sequenced in a study of T cell repertoires in cytomegalovirus infection. TCRdb itself ran the reads through MiXCR, one entry per CDR3 protein. The sample lists about 150,000 distinct CDR3 sequences, 20% to 25% occurring once. The sample consisted of PBMCs. The receptors originated from a human donor in good health (CMV status not recorded). Some clones in this sample may be carry-over from other donors' samples.

The chain is built from TRBV28 and TRBJ1-1; 8 bases map to TRBD1. The germline gives CDR1 MDHEN, CDR2 SYDVKM. The CDR3 totals 15 residues. J was trimmed by 1 base and V by 5 bases; bases with no gene match: 6. Here the CDR3 reads CASSTGTGQNTEAFF. In nucleotides, the CDR3 is TGTGCCAGCAGTACTGGGACAGGCCAGAACACTGAAGCTTTCTTT.

The chain uses TRBV10-3 and TRBJ1-1; D uncertain. Germline V CDR1 and CDR2: ENHRY, SYGVKD. Deletions cut 0 bases from V and 7 bases from J, with 15 bases between. The CDR3 is 15 residues long. This chain's CDR3 is CAISESTGEAGEAFF. CDR3 sequence (DNA): TGTGCCATCAGTGAGTCGACCGGGGAAGCTGGTGAAGCTTTCTTT.

This clonotype was picked up many times. J is TRBJ2-5 and V is TRBV7-2, with D possibly matching TRBD2 (5 bases). Trimming cost V 0 bases and J 5 bases, with 10 bases left between them. CDR3 length: 14 residues. Germline V gene data show CDR1 as SGHTA and CDR2 as FQGNSA. Written as DNA, the CDR3 is TGTGCCAGCAGCTTAGCACTAGGCGGGGAGACCCAGTACTTC. This gives the protein CASSLALGGETQYF.

This clonotype was counted many times. The chain is built from TRBV28 and TRBJ1-5; 8 bases map to TRBD1. The germline V gene has CDR1 MDHEN and CDR2 SYDVKM. Trimming removed 4 bases from V and 6 bases from J; junction bases left unmatched: 11. The CDR3 contains 16 residues. CDR3 protein: CASSSHLARGRQPQHF. The CDR3 DNA reads TGTGCCAGCAGTTCTCACCTGGCCAGGGGGCGTCAGCCCCAGCATTTT.

Only a few counts were recorded for this clonotype. The rearrangement uses TRBV12-3 or TRBV12-4 and TRBJ1-2, with unresolved D. This CDR3 region has 16 residues. V was pared by 5 bases and J by 0 bases, with 16 bases between. The CDR3 sequence: CASSVTRRETNYGYTF. CDR3 DNA: TGTGCCAGCAGTGTAACACGTCGGGAAACTAACTATGGCTACACCTTC.

The rearrangement uses TRBV12-3 or TRBV12-4 and TRBJ2-7; D is unresolved. The CDR3 loop spans 13 amino acids. V lost 6 bases, J lost 1 base, and 10 bases lay in between. The CDR3 loop reads CASSPHLSYEQYF. CDR3 coding DNA: TGTGCCAGCAGCCCACACCTGTCCTACGAGCAGTACTTC.

The chain uses TRBV6-6 and TRBJ2-1; 8 positions match TRBD1. Losses at the gene ends were 6 bases for V and 4 bases for J; bases not matched to a gene: 11. The CDR3 length is 16 residues. CDR1 MNHNY and CDR2 SVGAGI come from the germline V gene (reference sequence). As DNA, the CDR3 is TGTGCCAGCAGCCCCCTAGGGACAGGACAATACAATGAGCAGTTCTTC. Protein sequence: CASSPLGTGQYNEQFF.

This clonotype was found a few times. The rearrangement joins TRBV27 to TRBJ2-6, with 7 positions matching TRBD1. In germline, CDR1 is MNHEY, CDR2 SMNVEV (reference sequence). The CDR3 is made up of 16 amino acids. V lost 6 bases, J lost 0 bases, and 5 bases stayed unmatched. The CDR3 DNA reads TGTGCCAGCAGCTGGACAGGACTCTCTGGGGCCAACGTCCTGACTTTC. This translates into CASSWTGLSGANVLTF.

The chain is built from TRBV7-9 and TRBJ1-5; no reliable D call. This CDR3 spans 15 amino acids. Germline assignment: CDR1 SEHNR and CDR2 FQNEAQ (reference sequence). V dropped 1 base and J dropped 0 bases, with 7 bases sitting between them. Here the CDR3 DNA reads TGTGCCAGCAGCTTAGACCTGGGTAGCAATCAGCCCCAGCATTTT. It codes for CASSLDLGSNQPQHF.

The chain couples TRBV5-6 to TRBJ1-2; TRBD1 matches 8 bases. The length of the CDR3 is 14 residues. J gave up 6 bases and V 4 bases, and 8 bases lay outside the gene matches. Germline-derived CDR1 and CDR2 are SGHDT and YYEEEE. This chain's CDR3 is CASSSPGQGDGYTF. The CDR3 DNA follows: TGTGCCAGCAGCAGTCCCGGACAGGGCGATGGCTACACCTTC.

V is TRBV27 and J is TRBJ1-6, with D unresolved. Trimming removed 1 base at V and 0 bases at J, with 22 bases between. The CDR3 is made up of 21 amino acids. Germline CDR1 and CDR2: MNHEY and SMNVEV (reference sequence). The CDR3 coding sequence is TGTGCCAGCAGTTTATGGTCCGGGATCCCCCCCGGGAGCTCCTATAATTCACCCCTCCACTTT. It specifies CASSLWSGIPPGSSYNSPLHF.

This clonotype was found many times. This chain joins TRBV3-1 and TRBJ2-1, with D tentatively TRBD1 (6 bases). Trimming removed 4 bases from V and 8 bases from J, with 12 bases in between. The CDR3 is 13 amino acids. Germline V CDR1 and CDR2: LGHDT, YNNKEL (reference sequence). The CDR3 region has the DNA TGTGCCAGCAGCCTACAGGGACGGGATGAGCAGTTCTTC. Translated, it gives CASSLQGRDEQFF.

This clonotype rates as medium-sized. This chain connects TRBV11-1 to TRBJ1-1, with D perhaps matching TRBD1 (6 bases). The V end was cut by 4 bases, the J end by 0 bases, with 12 bases between. The CDR3 is 15 residues long. Germline V gives CDR1 SGHAT, CDR2 FQDESV (reference sequence). The CDR3 is CASSSDRGMNTEAFF. The CDR3 region has the DNA TGTGCCAGCAGCTCGGACAGAGGGATGAACACTGAAGCTTTCTTT.

The rearrangement links TRBV20-1 to TRBJ2-3, with 11 nucleotides matching TRBD2. Unmatched junction bases numbered 7, after V lost 0 bases and J lost 8 bases. This CDR3 contains 15 residues. CDR1 is DFQATT and CDR2 is SNEGSKA in the germline V gene (reference sequence). The CDR3 loop is CSARELAGVVPTQYF. In DNA, the CDR3 is TGCAGTGCTAGAGAACTAGCGGGAGTGGTCCCTACGCAGTATTTT.

V gene TRBV19 combines with J gene TRBJ1-2; TRBD1 agrees at 11 bases. The CDR3 sequence is 13 residues long. Germline CDR1 reads LNHDA; CDR2 reads SQIVND (reference sequence). With 7 bases clipped from V and 4 bases from J, the junction kept 2 bases outside the gene matches. Here the CDR3 reads CASTGTGGYGYTF. CDR3 coding DNA: TGTGCCAGTACCGGGACAGGGGGCTATGGCTACACCTTC.